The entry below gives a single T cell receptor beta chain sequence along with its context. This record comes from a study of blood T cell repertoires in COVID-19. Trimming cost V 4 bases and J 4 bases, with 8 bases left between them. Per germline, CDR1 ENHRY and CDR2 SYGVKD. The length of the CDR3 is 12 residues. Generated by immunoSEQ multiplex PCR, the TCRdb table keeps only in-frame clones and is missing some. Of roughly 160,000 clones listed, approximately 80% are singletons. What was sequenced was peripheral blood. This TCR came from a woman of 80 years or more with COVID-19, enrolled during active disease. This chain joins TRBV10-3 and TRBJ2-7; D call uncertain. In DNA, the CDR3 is TGTGCCATCAGTGTAAGTCAGTACGAGCAGTACTTC. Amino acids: CAISVSQYEQYF.